What follows are 8 T cell receptor beta chains derived from one specimen sequenced in a study of blood T cell repertoires in COVID-19. Clones were read by immunoSEQ multiplex PCR, and TCRdb kept only the in-frame ones, dropping some. The sample lists tens of thousands of clones, about 80% seen once, with around 48% in the top ten. The sample was peripheral blood. These receptors were taken from a man between 65 and 85 years old with acute or convalescent COVID-19.

CDR3 bases: TGTGCCAGCAGCAATAGGGACAGAAGCACAGATACGCAGTATTTT. Protein: CASSNRDRSTDTQYF. The chain uses TRBV7-7 and TRBJ2-3; 7 positions match TRBD1. V was pared by 5 bases and J by 0 bases, with 5 bases of the junction left unmatched. There are 15 residues in the CDR3. In germline, CDR1 is SSHAT, CDR2 FNYEAQ (reference sequence).

The chain joins TRBV19 to TRBJ1-1; 7 nucleotides agree with TRBD1. This CDR3 has 14 amino acids. Germline V gene sequence: CDR1 LNHDA, CDR2 SQIVND (reference sequence). V gave up 6 bases and J gave up 1 base; unmatched junction bases: 5. The CDR3 is CASSLRQGNTEAFF. The CDR3 nucleotides are TGTGCCAGTAGCTTGCGACAGGGGAACACTGAAGCTTTCTTT.

This rearrangement joins TRBV27 to TRBJ2-2; 13 bases match TRBD2. The germline CDR1 and CDR2 sequences are MNHEY and SMNVEV (reference sequence). J lost 4 bases, V lost 8 bases, and 10 bases had no gene match. The CDR3 is 17 amino acids. CDR3 coding DNA: TGTGCCAGCCTCTCATCCGGGACTAGCGGGATCACCGGGGAGCTGTTTTTT. It encodes CASLSSGTSGITGELFF.

This clone was found a few times. The chain combines TRBV3-1 (or the pseudogene TRBV3-2) with TRBJ2-1; D is unresolved. Trimming removed 4 bases from V and 3 bases from J, with 4 bases in between. In germline, CDR1 is LGHDT, CDR2 YNNKEL (reference sequence). The length of the CDR3 is 12 residues. The CDR3 DNA follows: TGTGCCAGCAGCCCAAACTACAATGAGCAGTTCTTC. Translating gives CASSPNYNEQFF.

CDR3 sequence reads: CASWRGQGIGELFF. The CDR3 DNA is TGTGCCAGCTGGAGGGGGCAGGGCATCGGGGAGCTGTTTTTT. The rearrangement joins TRBV28 to TRBJ2-2, with D possibly matching TRBD1 (7 bases). Trimming left V 8 bases short and J 7 bases short, with 17 bases between. The germline CDR1 and CDR2 sequences are MDHEN and SYDVKM. The CDR3 is 14 residues long.

The CDR3 DNA reads TGTGCCAGTAGTATCGGGGTGGGCGAAAAACTGTTTTTT. Encoded protein: CASSIGVGEKLFF. The chain links TRBV19 to TRBJ1-4; D unresolved. V was cut by 3 bases and J by 8 bases, with 10 bases left in between. This CDR3 has 13 amino acids. Germline CDR1 reads LNHDA; CDR2 reads SQIVND (reference sequence).

This clone was detected once. The chain links TRBV3-1 (or the pseudogene TRBV3-2) to TRBJ2-1, with D perhaps matching TRBD2 (6 bases). The CDR3 consists of 14 residues. CDR1 LGHDT and CDR2 YNNKEL come from the germline V gene (reference sequence). Deletions cut 1 base from V and 4 bases from J, with 8 bases between. This chain's CDR3 is CASSQVGTYNEQFF. Written as DNA, the CDR3 is TGTGCCAGCAGCCAAGTTGGGACTTACAATGAGCAGTTCTTC.

Here the CDR3 reads CASSYPQGLITGELFF. The CDR3 nucleotides read TGTGCCAGCAGCTATCCTCAGGGGCTTATCACCGGGGAGCTGTTTTTT. The V call is TRBV7-9, the J call TRBJ2-2; D might be TRBD1 (6 bases). Per germline, CDR1 SEHNR and CDR2 FQNEAQ (reference sequence). There are 16 residues in the CDR3. V was trimmed by 4 bases and J by 4 bases, leaving 16 bases between them. Together with reference TRBV7-9 and TRBJ2-2, the CDR3 gives the full variable domain: DTGVSQNPRHKITKRGQNVTFRCDPISEHNRLYWYRQTLGQGPEFLTYFQNEAQLEKSRLLSDRFSAERPKGSFSTLEIQRTEQGDSAMYLCASSYPQGLITGELFFGEGSRLTVL.